Listed below are T cell receptor beta chains from one sample, sequenced in a study of T cells in Graves' hyperthyroidism and ophthalmopathy. MiXCR, run by TCRdb on the multiplex PCR reads, gives a single entry per CDR3 protein. This table holds about 560,000 distinct CDR3 sequences, approximately 15% found once. What was sequenced was blood. The receptors here all came from a woman aged 18-30 years with Graves' hyperthyroidism. Each CDR3 is given with its conserved first and last residue. The order of the fields is D gene, clone size, J gene, V gene, CDR3 protein, CDR3 DNA. The D gene is left open where the match is weak. Clone size is stated in some rows and not others, as once, few, many or a class when expanded.

D: .
size: few
J: TRBJ1-1
V: TRBV19
CDR3: CASSKFAGDTEAFF
DNA: TGTGCCAGTAGTAAATTTGCGGGGGACACTGAAGCTTTCTTT

D: TRBD1
size: few
J: TRBJ2-1
V: TRBV3-1
CDR3: CASSRNRGHEQFF
DNA: TGTGCCAGCAGTCGAAACAGGGGGCATGAGCAGTTCTTC

D: .
size: .
J: TRBJ1-4
V: TRBV11-2
CDR3: CASSPRGPHEKLFF
DNA: TGTGCCAGCAGCCCCAGGGGCCCCCATGAAAAACTGTTTTTT

D: .
size: many
J: TRBJ1-1
V: TRBV6-1
CDR3: CASSEGGANTEAFF
DNA: TGTGCCAGCAGTGAAGGAGGGGCGAACACTGAAGCTTTCTTT

D: TRBD1
size: .
J: TRBJ2-1
V: TRBV19
CDR3: CASSAQGQYNEQFF
DNA: TGTGCCAGTAGTGCCCAGGGACAGTACAATGAGCAGTTCTTC

D: .
size: .
J: TRBJ1-5
V: TRBV28
CDR3: CASSLYRVDNQPQHF
DNA: TGTGCCAGCAGTTTATACAGGGTGGACAATCAGCCCCAGCATTTT

D: TRBD2
size: .
J: TRBJ2-1
V: TRBV28
CDR3: CASREGGGSSYNEQFF
DNA: TGTGCCAGCAGAGAAGGCGGCGGGAGCTCCTACAATGAGCAGTTCTTC

D: TRBD2
size: many
J: TRBJ2-1
V: TRBV11-3
CDR3: CASSLSSGGNNEQFF
DNA: TGTGCCAGCAGCTTATCGAGCGGGGGGAACAATGAGCAGTTCTTC

D: TRBD1
size: many
J: TRBJ1-5
V: TRBV30
CDR3: CAWRGQASNQPQHF
DNA: TGTGCCTGGCGGGGACAGGCTAGCAATCAGCCCCAGCATTTT

D: TRBD2
size: many
J: TRBJ2-7
V: TRBV6-5
CDR3: CASSYGEGRSHEQYF
DNA: TGTGCCAGCAGTTACGGGGAGGGGAGATCCCACGAGCAGTACTTC

D: .
size: .
J: TRBJ2-2
V: TRBV12-3/TRBV12-4
CDR3: CASTLDRVTGELFF
DNA: TGTGCCAGCACCCTGGACCGGGTCACCGGGGAGCTGTTTTTT

D: .
size: .
J: TRBJ1-1
V: TRBV27
CDR3: CAITAGYGTEAFF
DNA: TGTGCCATCACCGCGGGGTATGGCACTGAAGCTTTCTTT

D: .
size: .
J: TRBJ2-5
V: TRBV29-1
CDR3: CSVDQGPGETQYF
DNA: TGCAGCGTTGACCAAGGGCCGGGGGAGACCCAGTACTTC

D: .
size: many
J: TRBJ2-1
V: TRBV6-1
CDR3: CASSEEFDEQFF
DNA: TGTGCCAGCAGTGAGGAGTTTGATGAGCAGTTCTTC

D: .
size: few
J: TRBJ2-2
V: TRBV6-1
CDR3: CASSRILEGELFF
DNA: TGTGCCAGCTCGCGAATTTTAGAAGGGGAGCTGTTTTTT

D: .
size: many
J: TRBJ2-1
V: TRBV7-9
CDR3: CASSLVRGDNEQFF
DNA: TGTGCCAGCAGCTTAGTAAGGGGGGACAATGAGCAGTTCTTC

D: TRBD1
size: many
J: TRBJ1-4
V: TRBV2
CDR3: CASSDRGTGVDEKLFF
DNA: TGTGCCAGCAGTGATCGAGGGACAGGGGTGGATGAAAAACTGTTTTTT

D: .
size: .
J: TRBJ2-3
V: TRBV29-1
CDR3: CSVEEGTDTQYF
DNA: TGCAGCGTTGAAGAGGGGACAGATACGCAGTATTTT

D: .
size: .
J: TRBJ2-3
V: TRBV18
CDR3: CASSPEVTGWTDTQYF
DNA: TGTGCCAGCTCACCAGAGGTGACTGGTTGGACAGATACGCAGTATTTT

D: TRBD2
size: many
J: TRBJ2-1
V: TRBV6-5
CDR3: CASSYSPSGSSYNEQFF
DNA: TGTGCCAGCAGTTACTCGCCTAGCGGTAGCTCCTACAATGAGCAGTTCTTC

D: TRBD2
size: many
J: TRBJ2-1
V: TRBV7-3
CDR3: CASSLTGTSGYNEQFF
DNA: TGTGCCAGCAGCTTAACCGGGACTAGCGGATACAATGAGCAGTTCTTC

D: .
size: .
J: TRBJ1-4
V: TRBV12-3/TRBV12-4
CDR3: CASSLSHGGAQLFF
DNA: TGTGCCAGCAGTTTATCCCATGGGGGGGCGCAACTGTTTTTT

D: TRBD1
size: many
J: TRBJ1-2
V: TRBV2
CDR3: CASSEDRAGYTF
DNA: TGTGCCAGCAGTGAGGACAGGGCTGGCTACACCTTC

D: TRBD2
size: few
J: TRBJ2-3
V: TRBV3-1
CDR3: CASSQVLARTHTQYF
DNA: TGTGCCAGCAGCCAAGTACTAGCGAGGACTCATACGCAGTATTTT

D: .
size: .
J: TRBJ1-4
V: TRBV20-1
CDR3: CSARAGRGGEKLFF
DNA: TGCAGTGCTAGAGCGGGGAGGGGCGGTGAAAAACTGTTTTTT

D: .
size: .
J: TRBJ2-5
V: TRBV7-9
CDR3: CASSLVEETQYF
DNA: TGTGCCAGCAGCTTAGTTGAAGAGACCCAGTACTTC

D: .
size: many
J: TRBJ2-3
V: TRBV7-9
CDR3: CASSSPTSPRADTQYF
DNA: TGTGCCAGCAGCTCCCCAACTAGCCCCAGGGCAGATACGCAGTATTTT

D: TRBD2
size: many
J: TRBJ2-5
V: TRBV6-1
CDR3: CASRGTSGGETQYF
DNA: TGTGCCAGCAGAGGGACTAGCGGGGGAGAGACCCAGTACTTC

D: .
size: .
J: TRBJ1-2
V: TRBV28
CDR3: CASSFPLMADSWGYTF
DNA: TGTGCCAGCAGTTTTCCCCTGATGGCAGACTCTTGGGGCTACACCTTC

D: .
size: few
J: TRBJ2-7
V: TRBV6-1
CDR3: CASSDRVKTFYEQYF
DNA: TGTGCCAGCAGTGACAGGGTCAAGACATTCTACGAGCAGTACTTC

D: .
size: few
J: TRBJ2-1
V: TRBV20-1
CDR3: CSARFGGSSYNEQFF
DNA: TGCAGTGCTAGATTTGGGGGGAGCTCCTACAATGAGCAGTTCTTC

D: TRBD2
size: .
J: TRBJ2-5
V: TRBV5-1
CDR3: CASSPEPGLAETQYF
DNA: TGCGCCAGCAGCCCCGAACCGGGACTAGCAGAGACCCAGTACTTC

D: .
size: .
J: TRBJ2-7
V: TRBV7-9
CDR3: CASSHPADRLYEQYF
DNA: TGTGCCAGCAGCCACCCAGCAGACAGGCTTTACGAGCAGTACTTC

D: TRBD1
size: few
J: TRBJ1-2
V: TRBV20-1
CDR3: CSAIVQGDYGYTF
DNA: TGCAGTGCTATCGTCCAGGGGGACTATGGCTACACCTTC

D: .
size: few
J: TRBJ2-7
V: TRBV11-2
CDR3: CASSLGYGGVPYEQYF
DNA: TGTGCCAGCAGCTTAGGTTACGGGGGAGTTCCCTACGAGCAGTACTTC

D: TRBD2
size: many
J: TRBJ2-1
V: TRBV12-3/TRBV12-4
CDR3: CASSELAGDFFDEQFF
DNA: TGTGCCAGCAGCGAACTAGCGGGGGACTTCTTCGATGAGCAGTTCTTC

D: .
size: many
J: TRBJ2-1
V: TRBV7-3
CDR3: CASSFTPTGLNEQFF
DNA: TGTGCCAGCAGCTTTACACCGACAGGACTGAATGAGCAGTTCTTC

D: .
size: .
J: TRBJ2-5
V: TRBV4-3
CDR3: CASSQGRQMAQYF
DNA: TGCGCCAGCAGCCAGGGGCGTCAAATGGCCCAGTACTTC

D: .
size: .
J: TRBJ2-5
V: TRBV20-1
CDR3: CSAPRVGAETQYF
DNA: TGCAGTGCTCCCAGGGTAGGGGCTGAGACCCAGTACTTC

D: TRBD2
size: many
J: TRBJ2-3
V: TRBV7-8
CDR3: CASSLVSSGGSSTDTQYF
DNA: TGTGCCAGCAGCTTAGTTTCTAGCGGGGGATCTAGCACAGATACGCAGTATTTT

D: .
size: many
J: TRBJ2-1
V: TRBV6-1
CDR3: CASRGSRGFYNEQFF
DNA: TGTGCCAGCAGGGGATCTAGGGGATTCTACAATGAGCAGTTCTTC

D: .
size: .
J: TRBJ2-3
V: TRBV3-2
CDR3: CASSRGLDITSTDTQYF
DNA: TGTGCCAGCAGCCGAGGACTAGATATAACAAGCACAGATACGCAGTATTTT

D: .
size: many
J: TRBJ1-4
V: TRBV7-2
CDR3: CASSFDSENEKLFF
DNA: TGTGCCAGCAGCTTCGACAGCGAAAATGAAAAACTGTTTTTT

D: .
size: .
J: TRBJ1-2
V: TRBV9
CDR3: CASSVAGNYGYTF
DNA: TGTGCCAGCAGCGTAGCAGGAAACTATGGCTACACCTTC

D: TRBD1
size: .
J: TRBJ1-5
V: TRBV12-5
CDR3: CASGSGTDYSNQPQHF
DNA: TGTGCTAGTGGTTCGGGGACAGACTATAGCAATCAGCCCCAGCATTTT

D: TRBD2
size: .
J: TRBJ2-1
V: TRBV4-3
CDR3: CASSQEASGGGYNEQFF
DNA: TGCGCCAGCAGCCAAGAGGCTAGCGGGGGCGGGTACAATGAGCAGTTCTTC

D: TRBD1
size: few
J: TRBJ2-5
V: TRBV5-1
CDR3: CASSLEGAAETQYF
DNA: TGCGCCAGCAGCTTGGAGGGGGCTGCAGAGACCCAGTACTTC

D: .
size: few
J: TRBJ2-5
V: TRBV6-2/TRBV6-3
CDR3: CASSSEGQRPEETQYF
DNA: TGTGCCAGCAGTTCGGAAGGACAGCGGCCAGAAGAGACCCAGTACTTC

D: .
size: many
J: TRBJ2-4
V: TRBV28
CDR3: CASSWGAGNIQYF
DNA: TGTGCCAGCAGTTGGGGGGCCGGGAACATTCAGTACTTC

D: TRBD1
size: .
J: TRBJ1-6
V: TRBV12-3/TRBV12-4
CDR3: CASRPRTGSNSPLHF
DNA: TGTGCCAGCAGACCGAGGACAGGGAGCAATTCACCCCTCCACTTT

D: TRBD2
size: few
J: TRBJ2-1
V: TRBV7-6
CDR3: CASSWEGRAHNEQFF
DNA: TGTGCCAGCAGCTGGGAGGGCCGAGCCCACAATGAGCAGTTCTTC

D: TRBD1
size: .
J: TRBJ1-2
V: TRBV27
CDR3: CASSHWDRDGYTF
DNA: TGTGCCAGCAGTCACTGGGACAGGGATGGCTACACCTTC